This T cell receptor (beta chain) comes out of a study of T cells in Graves' hyperthyroidism and ophthalmopathy. In its sample, this clonotype was seen a few times. TCR beta CDR3 regions were amplified from RNA. A set of HTBI primers served as the primers for a first-round RT-PCR of the TCR CDR3. TCRdb reanalysed the multiplex PCR reads using MiXCR and keeps one entry per CDR3 protein. The sample has about 680,000 distinct CDR3 sequences; 35% are singletons. The CDR3 has 12 amino acids. Trimming took off 10 bases at V and 2 bases at J, with 12 bases between the two ends. This sequence joins TRBV12-3 or TRBV12-4 and TRBJ2-7, with D possibly being TRBD2 (6 bases). The source is a woman between 40 and 50 years old with Graves' hyperthyroidism. Sequencing was carried out using blood. CDR3 nucleotide sequence: TGTGCCACCGGGGGTACCCCCTACGAGCAGTACTTC. The encoded protein is CATGGTPYEQYF.